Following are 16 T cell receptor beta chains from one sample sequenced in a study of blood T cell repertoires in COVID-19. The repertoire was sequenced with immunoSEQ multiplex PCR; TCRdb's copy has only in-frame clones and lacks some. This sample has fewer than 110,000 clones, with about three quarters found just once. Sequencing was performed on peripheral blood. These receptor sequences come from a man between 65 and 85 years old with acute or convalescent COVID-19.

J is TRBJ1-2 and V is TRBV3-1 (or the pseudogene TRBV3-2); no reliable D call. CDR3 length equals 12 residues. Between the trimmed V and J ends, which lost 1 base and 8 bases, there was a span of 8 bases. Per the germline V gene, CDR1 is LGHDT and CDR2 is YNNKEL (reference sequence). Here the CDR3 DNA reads TGTGCCAGCAGCCAAGGGGCTATGGGCTACACCTTC. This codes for CASSQGAMGYTF.

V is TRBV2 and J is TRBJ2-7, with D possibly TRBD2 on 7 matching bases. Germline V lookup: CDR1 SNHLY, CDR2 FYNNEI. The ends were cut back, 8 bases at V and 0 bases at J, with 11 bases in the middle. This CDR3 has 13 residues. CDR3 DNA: TGTGCCAGCCATAGGGGGGGCTCCTACGAGCAGTACTTC. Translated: CASHRGGSYEQYF.

The CDR3 region has the DNA TGTGCCAGCAGGGGCAGAGGCTACACCTTC. This codes for CASRGRGYTF. The chain carries TRBV2 and TRBJ1-2; D is ambiguous. The germline V and J ends were trimmed by 6 bases and 8 bases, with 7 bases remaining between them. The CDR3 contains 10 residues. CDR1 is SNHLY and CDR2 is FYNNEI in the germline V gene.

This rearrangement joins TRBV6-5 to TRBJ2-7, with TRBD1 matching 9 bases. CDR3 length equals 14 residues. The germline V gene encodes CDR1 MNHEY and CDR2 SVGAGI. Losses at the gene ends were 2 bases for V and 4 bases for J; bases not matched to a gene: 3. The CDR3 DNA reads TGTGCCAGCAGTTACGGGGACAGGGCGTACGAGCAGTACTTC. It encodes CASSYGDRAYEQYF.

CDR3 coding DNA: TGTGCCAGCAACCTGGAGGGGCAAGATACGCAGTATTTT. It translates to CASNLEGQDTQYF. This chain joins TRBV5-8 and TRBJ2-3; possibly TRBD2 for D (6 bases). The CDR3 runs 13 residues. Trimming shortened V by 6 bases and J by 5 bases, and 13 bases separated the two germline ends. Looked up from germline, CDR1 is SGHTS and CDR2 is YDEGEE.

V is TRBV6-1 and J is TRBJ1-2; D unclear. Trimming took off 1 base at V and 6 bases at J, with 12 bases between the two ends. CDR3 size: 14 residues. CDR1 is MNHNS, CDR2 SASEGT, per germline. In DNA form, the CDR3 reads TGTGCCAGCAGTGAAGGAAGCGCCCTCGATGGCTACACCTTC. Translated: CASSEGSALDGYTF.

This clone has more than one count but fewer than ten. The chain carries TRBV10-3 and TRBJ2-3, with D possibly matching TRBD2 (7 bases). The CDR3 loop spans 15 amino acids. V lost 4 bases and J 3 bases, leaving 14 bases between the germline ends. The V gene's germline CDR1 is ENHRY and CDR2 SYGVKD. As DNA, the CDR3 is TGTGCCATCAGTGTCCGGGGGGCCCAAACAGATACGCAGTATTTT. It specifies CAISVRGAQTDTQYF.

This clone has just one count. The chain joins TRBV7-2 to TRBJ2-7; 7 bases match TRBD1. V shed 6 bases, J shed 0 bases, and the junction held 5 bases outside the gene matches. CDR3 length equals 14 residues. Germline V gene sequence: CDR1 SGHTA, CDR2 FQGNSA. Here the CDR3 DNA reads TGTGCCAGCAGGAGAGGGGGCACCTCCTACGAGCAGTACTTC. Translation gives CASRRGGTSYEQYF.

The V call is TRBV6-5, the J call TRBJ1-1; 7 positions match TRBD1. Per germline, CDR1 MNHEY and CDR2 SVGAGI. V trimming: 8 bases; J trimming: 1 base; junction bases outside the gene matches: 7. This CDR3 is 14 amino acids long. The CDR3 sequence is CASLPGQQNTEAFF. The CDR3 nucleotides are TGTGCCAGCCTCCCGGGACAGCAGAACACTGAAGCTTTCTTT.

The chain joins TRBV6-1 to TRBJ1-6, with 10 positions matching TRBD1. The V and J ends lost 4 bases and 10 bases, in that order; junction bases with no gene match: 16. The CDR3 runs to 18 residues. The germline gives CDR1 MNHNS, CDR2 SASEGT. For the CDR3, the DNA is TGTGCCAGCAGTGTCGCCGGGACAGGGGAGAAGAGGAGATCACCCCTCCACTTT. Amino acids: CASSVAGTGEKRRSPLHF.

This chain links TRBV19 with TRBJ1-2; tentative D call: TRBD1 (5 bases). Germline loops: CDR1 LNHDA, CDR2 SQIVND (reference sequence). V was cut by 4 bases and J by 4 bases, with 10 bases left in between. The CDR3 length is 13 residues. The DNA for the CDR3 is TGTGCCAGTAGTACACAGGAATTCTATGGCTACACCTTC. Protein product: CASSTQEFYGYTF.

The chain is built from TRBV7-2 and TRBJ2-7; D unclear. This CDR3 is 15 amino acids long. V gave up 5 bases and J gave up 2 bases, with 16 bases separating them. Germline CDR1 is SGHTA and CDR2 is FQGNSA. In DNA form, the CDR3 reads TGTGCCAGCAGCCCTCACGGAACAGACCCCTACGAGCAGTACTTC. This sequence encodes CASSPHGTDPYEQYF.

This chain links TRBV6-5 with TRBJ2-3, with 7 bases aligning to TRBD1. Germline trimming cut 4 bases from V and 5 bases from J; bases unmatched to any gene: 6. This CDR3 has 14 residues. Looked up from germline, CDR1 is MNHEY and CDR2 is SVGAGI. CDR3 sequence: CASSLRQGQDTQYF. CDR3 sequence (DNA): TGTGCCAGCAGTTTACGACAGGGACAAGATACGCAGTATTTT.

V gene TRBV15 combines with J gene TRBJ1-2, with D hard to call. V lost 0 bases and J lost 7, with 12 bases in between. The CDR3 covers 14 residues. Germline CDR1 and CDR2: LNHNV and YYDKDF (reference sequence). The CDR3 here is CATSREEGVGGYTF. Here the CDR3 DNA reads TGTGCCACCAGCAGAGAAGAGGGCGTCGGTGGCTACACCTTC.

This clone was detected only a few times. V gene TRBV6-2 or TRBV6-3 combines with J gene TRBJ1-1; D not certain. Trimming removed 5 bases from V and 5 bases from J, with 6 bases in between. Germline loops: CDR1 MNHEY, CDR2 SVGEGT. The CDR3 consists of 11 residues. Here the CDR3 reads CASSQHTEAFF. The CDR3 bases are TGTGCCAGCAGTCAACATACTGAAGCTTTCTTT.

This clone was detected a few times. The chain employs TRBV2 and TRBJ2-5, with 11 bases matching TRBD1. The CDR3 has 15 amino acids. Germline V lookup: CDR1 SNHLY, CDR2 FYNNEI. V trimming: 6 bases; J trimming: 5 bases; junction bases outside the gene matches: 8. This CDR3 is CASRADRGRSETQYF. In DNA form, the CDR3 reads TGTGCCAGCAGAGCGGACAGGGGGCGGTCGGAGACCCAGTACTTC.